This is a list of T cell receptor beta chains from one sample in a study of blood T cell repertoires in COVID-19. Method: immunoSEQ multiplex PCR; TCRdb's copy keeps in-frame clones and lacks some. Among about 230,000 clones, more than 80% were seen once, and the ten largest hold over 0.95%. The sequenced sample consisted of peripheral blood. The receptors derive from a woman in her twenties or thirties with COVID-19, enrolled during active disease. CDR3s include the opening cysteine and the closing phenylalanine or tryptophan. The order of the fields is clone size, V gene, D gene, J gene, CDR3 DNA, CDR3 protein. D genes are given only for firm matches. Size is stated for part of the rows, as once, few or many counts, or as a class when the clone is expanded.

clone size: NA
V gene: TRBV27
D gene: NA
J gene: TRBJ1-6
CDR3 DNA: TGTGCCAGCAAGTACTTGGTTAATAATTCACCCCTCCACTTT
CDR3 protein: CASKYLVNNSPLHF

clone size: NA
V gene: TRBV29-1
D gene: NA
J gene: TRBJ2-5
CDR3 DNA: TGCAGCGTTGAAGTGGGACTGGGAGAGACCCAGTACTTC
CDR3 protein: CSVEVGLGETQYF

clone size: NA
V gene: TRBV7-9
D gene: NA
J gene: TRBJ1-2
CDR3 DNA: TGTGCCAGCAGCTTAGCCCCACAGGGAGGGCGGAACTATGGCTACACCTTC
CDR3 protein: CASSLAPQGGRNYGYTF

clone size: NA
V gene: TRBV6-2/TRBV6-3
D gene: TRBD2
J gene: TRBJ2-2
CDR3 DNA: TGTGCCAGCAGTTACCGGACTAGCGGGAGGGCCAACGGGGAGCTGTTTTTT
CDR3 protein: CASSYRTSGRANGELFF

clone size: NA
V gene: TRBV18
D gene: NA
J gene: TRBJ1-1
CDR3 DNA: TGTGCCAGCTCACCCGCCGATGCTAGGTACACTGAAGCTTTCTTT
CDR3 protein: CASSPADARYTEAFF

clone size: NA
V gene: TRBV7-2
D gene: TRBD1
J gene: TRBJ1-3
CDR3 DNA: TGTGCCAGCAGCCTGACAGGGGGGACCTCTATACCCATATATTTT
CDR3 protein: CASSLTGGTSIPIYF

clone size: NA
V gene: TRBV4-1
D gene: NA
J gene: TRBJ2-7
CDR3 DNA: TGCGCCAGCAGCCAAGCTGCGGGGCGGAGTACCTACGAGCAGTACTTC
CDR3 protein: CASSQAAGRSTYEQYF

clone size: once
V gene: TRBV7-9
D gene: TRBD2
J gene: TRBJ2-1
CDR3 DNA: TGTGCCAGCACCACTACCGAACTAGCGGGAGGAAATGAGCAGTTCTTC
CDR3 protein: CASTTTELAGGNEQFF

clone size: NA
V gene: TRBV9
D gene: TRBD2
J gene: TRBJ2-4
CDR3 DNA: TGTGCCAGCAGCGGGACCGGGGGGGCCAAAAACATTCAGTACTTC
CDR3 protein: CASSGTGGAKNIQYF

clone size: NA
V gene: TRBV7-6
D gene: NA
J gene: TRBJ1-3
CDR3 DNA: TGTGCCAGCAGCTTAGACCTGACAGGCCCCGGCTCTGGAAACACCATATATTTT
CDR3 protein: CASSLDLTGPGSGNTIYF

clone size: NA
V gene: TRBV4-1
D gene: TRBD2
J gene: TRBJ2-1
CDR3 DNA: TGCGCCAGCAGCCAAGAGGGGACTAGCTACAATGAGCAGTTCTTC
CDR3 protein: CASSQEGTSYNEQFF